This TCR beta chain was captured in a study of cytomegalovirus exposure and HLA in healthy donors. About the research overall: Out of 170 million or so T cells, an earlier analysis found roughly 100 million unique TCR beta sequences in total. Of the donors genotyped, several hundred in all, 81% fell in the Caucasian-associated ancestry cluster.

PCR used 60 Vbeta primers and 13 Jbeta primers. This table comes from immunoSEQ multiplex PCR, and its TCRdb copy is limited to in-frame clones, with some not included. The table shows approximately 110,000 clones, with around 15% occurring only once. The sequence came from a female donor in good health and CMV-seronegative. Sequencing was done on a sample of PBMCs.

CDR3 nucleotide sequence: TGTGCCAGCAGCGAAACAGGATTCAGCTCCTACAATGAGCAGTTCTTC. The encoded protein is CASSETGFSSYNEQFF. The J gene is TRBJ2-1, the V gene TRBV2, with a possible D match to TRBD1 (5 bases). The germline V gene has CDR1 SNHLY and CDR2 FYNNEI. Trimming removed 6 bases from V and 0 bases from J, with 15 bases in between. CDR3 length: 16 residues.